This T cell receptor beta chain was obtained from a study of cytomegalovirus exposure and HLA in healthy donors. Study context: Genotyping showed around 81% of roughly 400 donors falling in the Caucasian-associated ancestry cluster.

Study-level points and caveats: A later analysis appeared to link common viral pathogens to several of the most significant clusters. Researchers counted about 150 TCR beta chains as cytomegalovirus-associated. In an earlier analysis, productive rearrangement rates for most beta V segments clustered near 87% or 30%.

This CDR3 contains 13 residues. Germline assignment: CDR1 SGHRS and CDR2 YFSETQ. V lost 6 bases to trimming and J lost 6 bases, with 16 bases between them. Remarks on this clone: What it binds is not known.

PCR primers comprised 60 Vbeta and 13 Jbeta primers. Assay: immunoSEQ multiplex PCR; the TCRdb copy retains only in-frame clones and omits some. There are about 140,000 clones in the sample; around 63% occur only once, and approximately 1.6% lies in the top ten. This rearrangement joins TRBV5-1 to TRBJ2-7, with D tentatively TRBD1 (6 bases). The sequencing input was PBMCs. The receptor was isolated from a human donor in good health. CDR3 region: CASTTQGSTEQYF. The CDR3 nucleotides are TGCGCCAGCACCACACAGGGTTCCACCGAGCAGTACTTC.